This T cell receptor (beta chain) was sequenced for a study of ipilimumab plus nivolumab after autologous stem cell transplantation (dated by TCRdb to the early 2020s). Background for the entire study: A median of roughly five ipilimumab doses and about 8 nivolumab doses was received by trial patients. Primary refractory and relapsed disease were included in the DLBCL cohort, with 18-month progression-free survival of roughly 89% and 26%, respectively. Patients undergoing autologous transplant for high-risk diffuse large B cell lymphoma, mature T cell lymphoma, or multiple myeloma were enrolled in the trial. The intent-to-treat population of the trial consisted of 30 to 40 patients.

The protocol used for the library was the immunoSEQ multiplex PCR assay. Drawn from immuneACCESS, this table holds only the in-frame rearrangements with V and J called that TCRdb kept. Clones are partly lost; checked studies trace under half to an unresolved V gene and leave the rest unexplained. Counted in this sample were about 16,000 clones; 70% to 90% of them appeared once. More than 20% of the sample lies in the top ten. Study-wide conclusions, independent of this receptor: Combined checkpoint inhibition as post-transplant consolidation was concluded by the authors to appear tolerable. The authors stated that profiles of the T cell receptor repertoire, regulatory T cell phenotype and gut microbiota provided a biologic rationale for studying this approach further.

The germline V and J ends show losses of 0 bases and 2 bases respectively, and no gene match explains 6 bases of the junction. The CDR3 spans 16 residues, from the cysteine through the phenylalanine. Only the CDR3 portion is preserved as DNA: 48 bases, with reading frame beginning at the first base. As encoded in the germline V gene, CDR1 is LGHNA while CDR2 is YSLEER. This clone was seen a handful of times. Its binding antigen is unknown. Base qualities are not recorded, but no much larger clone differs from it by a single base. Ipilimumab was given at 1 mg/kg intravenously on day 1 of selected weeks, and checkpoint therapy started 14 to 28 days after autologous transplant. Nivolumab was given at 3 mg/kg intravenously on day 1 of weeks 1, 4, 7, 10, and every two weeks through week 26. This was a Phase Ib clinical trial that tested ipilimumab plus nivolumab, given as combined checkpoint inhibition, for consolidation following autologous stem cell transplantation.

In this chain, TRBV4-3 is recombined with TRBJ2-7; 8 central nucleotides agree with TRBD1. The TCR sequence derives from a male donor with diffuse large B-cell lymphoma. This material consisted of PBMCs, taken in a trial of ipilimumab plus nivolumab as post-transplant consolidation. The CDR3 amino acid sequence is: CASSQDLGTGTYEQYF. The DNA is TGCGCCAGCAGCCAAGATTTAGGGACAGGTACCTACGAGCAGTACTTC.